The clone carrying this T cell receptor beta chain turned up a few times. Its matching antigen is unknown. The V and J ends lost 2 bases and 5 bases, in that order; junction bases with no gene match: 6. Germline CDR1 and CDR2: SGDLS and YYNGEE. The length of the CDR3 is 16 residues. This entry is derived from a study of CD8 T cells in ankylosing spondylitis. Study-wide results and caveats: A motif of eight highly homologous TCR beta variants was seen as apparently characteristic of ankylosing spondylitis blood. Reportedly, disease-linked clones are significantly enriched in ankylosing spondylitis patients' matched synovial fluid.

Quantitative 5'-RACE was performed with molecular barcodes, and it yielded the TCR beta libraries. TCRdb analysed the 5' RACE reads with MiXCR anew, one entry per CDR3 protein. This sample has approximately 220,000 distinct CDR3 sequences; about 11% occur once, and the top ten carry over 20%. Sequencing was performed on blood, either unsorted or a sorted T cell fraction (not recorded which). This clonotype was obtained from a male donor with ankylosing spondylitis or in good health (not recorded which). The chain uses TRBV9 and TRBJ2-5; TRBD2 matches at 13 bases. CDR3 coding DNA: TGTGCCAGCAGCGTCAAACTAGCGGGGGGGCTGGAGACCCAGTACTTC. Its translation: CASSVKLAGGLETQYF.